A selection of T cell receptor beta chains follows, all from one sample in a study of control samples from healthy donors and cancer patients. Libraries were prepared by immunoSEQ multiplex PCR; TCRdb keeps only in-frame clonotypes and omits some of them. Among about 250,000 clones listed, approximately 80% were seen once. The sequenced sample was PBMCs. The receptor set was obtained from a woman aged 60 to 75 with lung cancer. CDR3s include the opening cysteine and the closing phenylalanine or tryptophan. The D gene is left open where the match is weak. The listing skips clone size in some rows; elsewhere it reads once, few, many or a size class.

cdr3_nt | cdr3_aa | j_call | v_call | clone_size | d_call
TGTGCCAGCAGTTTTGACCTCGAAAAACTGTTTTTT | CASSFDLEKLFF | TRBJ1-4 | TRBV12-3/TRBV12-4 | NA | NA
TGTGCCAGCAGTCCGCCAGGGGGCTTGGGCTACACCTTC | CASSPPGGLGYTF | TRBJ1-2 | TRBV6-5 | NA | TRBD1
TGTGCCAGCAGCCAGGCCGAATTTGGGGGTGAAAAACTGTTTTTT | CASSQAEFGGEKLFF | TRBJ1-4 | TRBV3-1/TRBV3-2 | few | NA
TGTGCCAGCAGTGACCTAATGCCAGGGTACCGCTCCTACGAGCAGTACTTC | CASSDLMPGYRSYEQYF | TRBJ2-7 | TRBV6-1 | NA | NA
TGTGCCAGCTCACCAAGGGTTCCGACAGGGGTGAATGGCTACACCTTC | CASSPRVPTGVNGYTF | TRBJ1-2 | TRBV18 | NA | TRBD1
TGTGCCAGCAGCTCCGAAATTTTTGGCTACACCTTC | CASSSEIFGYTF | TRBJ1-2 | TRBV11-2 | NA | NA
TGTGCCAGCAGTGTCTATCTCACAACTGGGGGAGAAGCCAAAAACATTCAGTACTTC | CASSVYLTTGGEAKNIQYF | TRBJ2-4 | TRBV6-1 | NA | NA
TGTGCCAGCAGCTTAAGTAGCGGGAGTCATACGCAGTATTTT | CASSLSSGSHTQYF | TRBJ2-3 | TRBV7-3 | once | TRBD2
TGTGCCAGTAGTATAGGAGGGGGCGCCTACGAGCAGTACTTC | CASSIGGGAYEQYF | TRBJ2-7 | TRBV19 | NA | TRBD1
TGTGCCAGTAGTACTCGGGACAGAGGATCCTATGGCTACACCTTC | CASSTRDRGSYGYTF | TRBJ1-2 | TRBV19 | once | TRBD1
TGTGCCAGCAGCCATGGACTCGGGGGCTACGAGCAGTACTTC | CASSHGLGGYEQYF | TRBJ2-7 | TRBV3-1/TRBV3-2 | NA | NA
TGCGCCAGCAGCTTGGGACGGATATACACCGGGGAGCTGTTTTTT | CASSLGRIYTGELFF | TRBJ2-2 | TRBV5-1 | NA | NA
TGCGCCAGCAGCCCTGAGGGGGCGTCAGAACGGGGCTACACCTTC | CASSPEGASERGYTF | TRBJ1-2 | TRBV5-1 | NA | TRBD1
TGCGCCAGCAGCATCGGACAGCAAAACATTCAGTACTTC | CASSIGQQNIQYF | TRBJ2-4 | TRBV5-1 | NA | NA
TGCGCCAGCAGCCAACTGGGTGCTGAAGCTTTCTTT | CASSQLGAEAFF | TRBJ1-1 | TRBV4-1 | NA | NA
TGTGCCAGTCGCCGGGACACGGCCATGGGGGAGCAGTACTTC | CASRRDTAMGEQYF | TRBJ2-7 | TRBV19 | NA | NA
TGTGCCAGCTCACCACCCGGACTAGCGGGTCCTTACAATGAGCAGTTCTTC | CASSPPGLAGPYNEQFF | TRBJ2-1 | TRBV18 | NA | TRBD2
TGTGCCAGCAGTCGACTAGCGGGAGGTCTCACAGATACGCAGTATTTT | CASSRLAGGLTDTQYF | TRBJ2-3 | TRBV2 | once | TRBD2
TGTGCCAGCAGTGTATTTCAGGCAAACTATGGCTACACCTTC | CASSVFQANYGYTF | TRBJ1-2 | TRBV28 | NA | NA
TGTGCCCCGGGTCAATCACCCGGGGAGCTGTTTTTT | CAPGQSPGELFF | TRBJ2-2 | TRBV7-9 | NA | NA
TGTGCCACCAGCAGCATAGGTTCTGAGCAGTTCTTC | CATSSIGSEQFF | TRBJ2-1 | TRBV15 | NA | NA
TGTGCCACCTCACCAGGTACAGGCTACGAGCAGTACTTC | CATSPGTGYEQYF | TRBJ2-7 | TRBV18 | NA | NA